These 20 T cell receptor beta chains share one sample of origin, sequenced in a study of blood T cell repertoires in COVID-19 (dated by TCRdb to the early 2020s). Receptors were amplified or captured by the immunoSEQ multiplex PCR assay. The source is immuneACCESS, and TCRdb retained only in-frame sequences with V and J called. Part of the clones is not carried over; for the studies checked, unresolved V genes explain less than half of this, and the remainder is unexplained. In all, the sample holds about 250,000 clones, and roughly 90% of those were seen once. The ten biggest clones cover around 3% of the sample. Sequencing was carried out using peripheral blood. These receptors were collected from a woman in her 30s with active or convalescent COVID-19.

V gene TRBV7-8 combines with J gene TRBJ2-3; weak D call: TRBD1 (6 bases). Per germline, CDR1 SGHVS and CDR2 FQNEAQ. V was clipped by 1 base and J by 0 bases, with 14 bases between them. The CDR3 extends over 17 amino acids. The CDR3 loop is CASSLVGGRTSTDTQYF. The CDR3 coding sequence is TGTGCCAGCAGCTTAGTTGGGGGCCGAACTAGCACAGATACGCAGTATTTT. The variable domain in full, with the rest retrieved from reference TRBV7-8 and TRBJ2-3, is GAGVSQSPRYKVAKRGQDVALRCDPISGHVSLFWYQQALGQGPEFLTYFQNEAQLDKSGLPSDRFFAERPEGSVSTLKIQRTQQEDSAVYLCASSLVGGRTSTDTQYFGPGTRLTVL.

The V and J genes are TRBV6-1 and TRBJ1-2; D possibly corresponds to TRBD1 (5 bases). The CDR3 loop spans 17 amino acids. V gave up 4 bases and J gave up 5 bases, with 23 bases separating them. In germline, CDR1 is MNHNS, CDR2 SASEGT. The CDR3 loop is CASSVPDTGSWGYGYTF. The CDR3 DNA reads as TGTGCCAGCAGTGTACCCGACACAGGTTCATGGGGATATGGCTACACCTTC.

The chain carries TRBV7-8 and TRBJ1-5; TRBD1 matches at 7 bases. CDR3 length: 18 residues. Unmatched junction bases numbered 18, after V lost 10 bases and J lost 0 bases. The germline V gene encodes CDR1 SGHVS and CDR2 FQNEAQ. The CDR3 coding sequence is TGTGCCACCACACAGGGGTCTATCCGCCCCTATAGCAATCAGCCCCAGCATTTT. Protein sequence: CATTQGSIRPYSNQPQHF.

V usage is TRBV30 and J usage is TRBJ1-6; D might be TRBD1 (5 bases). Germline V CDR1 and CDR2: GTSNPN, SVGIG (reference sequence). The CDR3 covers 16 residues. The germline V and J ends were trimmed by 1 base and 7 bases, with 17 bases remaining between them. The CDR3 is CAWSAPGGVPNSPLHF. DNA of the CDR3: TGTGCCTGGAGTGCCCCGGGGGGAGTACCCAATTCACCCCTCCACTTT. Using reference TRBV30 and TRBJ1-6 for the parts outside the CDR3, the full variable domain is SQTIHQWPATLVQPVGSPLSLECTVEGTSNPNLYWYRQAAGRGLQLLFYSVGIGQISSEVPQNLSASRPQDRQFILSSKKLLLSDSGFYLCAWSAPGGVPNSPLHFGNGTRLTVT.

The chain joins TRBV5-4 to TRBJ2-5; 7 nucleotides line up with TRBD1. The V and J ends lost 4 bases and 2 bases, in that order; junction bases with no gene match: 8. Germline loops: CDR1 SGHNT, CDR2 YYREEE (reference sequence). The CDR3 extends over 15 amino acids. DNA of the CDR3: TGTGCCAGCAGCCGAAGGGACAGTAAACAAGAGACCCAGTACTTC. Translating gives CASSRRDSKQETQYF.

This sequence joins TRBV5-1 and TRBJ1-2; the match to TRBD1 covers 11 bases. The CDR3 consists of 15 residues. Germline V CDR1 and CDR2: SGHRS, YFSETQ. Trimming cost V 3 bases and J 6 bases; bases outside gene matches: 7. In DNA form, the CDR3 reads TGCGCCAGCAGCTCAGGGACAGGGGGAAGGGATGGCTACACCTTC. Translating it yields CASSSGTGGRDGYTF.

CDR3 nucleotide sequence: TGTGCCAGCAACCGGGGTCACTTAAACGAGCAGTTCTTC. Its protein is CASNRGHLNEQFF. The V gene is TRBV27, the J gene TRBJ2-1; D is perhaps TRBD2 (5 bases). The germline V gene encodes CDR1 MNHEY and CDR2 SMNVEV (reference sequence). The CDR3 extends over 13 amino acids. Trimming cost V 7 bases and J 10 bases, with 17 bases left between them.

The rearrangement joins TRBV6-2 or TRBV6-3 to TRBJ1-2; TRBD1 aligns across 9 bases. The CDR3 covers 15 residues. V gave up 2 bases and J gave up 7 bases; unmatched junction bases: 8. The germline V gene has CDR1 MNHEY and CDR2 SVGEGT. The chain's CDR3 is CASSYARQGVSGYTF. The CDR3 DNA reads TGTGCCAGCAGTTACGCCCGACAGGGGGTGAGTGGCTACACCTTC.

The chain recombines TRBV7-2 with TRBJ2-3; 8 bases map to TRBD2. Per the germline V gene, CDR1 is SGHTA and CDR2 is FQGNSA. The V segment lost 5 bases and the J segment 2 bases; nucleotides outside the gene matches: 15. The CDR3 consists of 18 residues. CDR3 region: CASSLPGGGLSLTDTQYF. CDR3 nucleotides: TGTGCCAGCAGCCTCCCCGGGGGGGGCCTTTCCCTCACAGATACGCAGTATTTT.

The rearrangement joins TRBV18 to TRBJ2-5; 7 nucleotides align to TRBD2. Trimming at V came to 3 bases and at J to 3 bases, leaving 1 base not matched to a gene. Germline CDR1 is KGHSH and CDR2 is LQKENI. This CDR3 region has 13 residues. CDR3 nucleotide sequence: TGTGCCAGCTCACCCAGCGGGAAAGAGACCCAGTACTTC. Protein sequence: CASSPSGKETQYF.

The chain carries TRBV30 and TRBJ2-3, with D possibly TRBD1 on 5 matching bases. The germline V and J ends were trimmed by 0 bases and 5 bases, with 15 bases remaining between them. CDR1 is GTSNPN and CDR2 is SVGIG in the germline V gene (reference sequence). The CDR3 spans 15 residues. The CDR3: CAWSVQAGLGDTQYF. In DNA, the CDR3 is TGTGCCTGGAGTGTACAGGCAGGGTTAGGAGATACGCAGTATTTT.

This chain joins TRBV4-3 and TRBJ2-5; tentatively, D is TRBD2 (6 bases). CDR3 length equals 17 residues. Trimming shortened V by 4 bases and J by 0 bases, and 18 bases separated the two germline ends. Per the germline V gene, CDR1 is LGHNA and CDR2 is YSLEER. DNA for the CDR3: TGCGCCAGCAGCCCCGAGGACGGGGGATCAAACCAAGAGACCCAGTACTTC. Encoded protein: CASSPEDGGSNQETQYF.

The rearrangement uses TRBV5-8 and TRBJ1-2; 9 nucleotides line up with TRBD1. The CDR3 length is 16 residues. V was pared by 9 bases and J by 7 bases, with 19 bases of the junction left unmatched. The germline gives CDR1 SGHTS, CDR2 YDEGEE. The DNA for the CDR3 is TGTGCCACGCGCATTATACAGGGGGCGCTTTTGGCTGGCTACACCTTC. Amino acid sequence: CATRIIQGALLAGYTF.

This sequence joins TRBV11-2 and TRBJ1-1; the D gene is possibly TRBD1 (6 bases). V was pared by 2 bases and J by 2 bases, with 12 bases between. This CDR3 comprises 15 residues. Per germline, CDR1 SGHAT and CDR2 FQNNGV. The CDR3 here is CASSLYAGANTEAFF. CDR3 DNA: TGTGCCAGCAGCTTATATGCAGGGGCCAACACTGAAGCTTTCTTT.

This chain joins TRBV6-2 or TRBV6-3 and TRBJ1-1; the match to TRBD1 covers 9 bases. Germline lookup yields CDR1 MNHEY and CDR2 SVGEGT. V lost 4 bases, J lost 3 bases, and 9 bases stayed unmatched. The CDR3 is made up of 16 amino acids. CDR3 loop: CASSSQDRGSYTEAFF. The CDR3 DNA reads as TGTGCCAGCAGTTCACAGGACAGGGGATCGTACACTGAAGCTTTCTTT.

The chain links TRBV5-1 to TRBJ1-1, with a tentative D call TRBD1 (6 bases). The CDR3 contains 14 residues. V lost 3 bases, J lost 5 bases, and 14 bases lay in between. Germline-derived CDR1 and CDR2 are SGHRS and YFSETQ. CDR3: CASSSSGEGTEAFF. Here the CDR3 DNA reads TGCGCCAGCAGCTCCTCAGGGGAGGGTACTGAAGCTTTCTTT.

The table lists this clone with a count of one. The V call is TRBV28, the J call TRBJ1-1, with a possible D match to TRBD1 (6 bases). Germline-derived CDR1 and CDR2 are MDHEN and SYDVKM. The CDR3 has 17 amino acids. The V gene lost 5 bases and the J gene lost 5 bases, with 24 bases spanning the gap. CDR3 sequence reads: CASSPQGWGVVRTEAFF. CDR3 DNA: TGTGCCAGCAGTCCACAGGGCTGGGGTGTTGTAAGGACTGAAGCTTTCTTT.

The chain links TRBV19 to TRBJ1-2; the match to TRBD1 covers 8 bases. The length of the CDR3 is 15 residues. V lost 5 bases, J lost 0 bases, and 5 bases stayed unmatched. CDR1 LNHDA and CDR2 SQIVND come from the germline V gene (reference sequence). In DNA form, the CDR3 reads TGTGCCAGTAGTCGGACAGGGTTGACTAACTATGGCTACACCTTC. Its protein product is CASSRTGLTNYGYTF.

This chain uses TRBV7-3 with TRBJ1-6, with D possibly matching TRBD1 (5 bases). Germline V gene data show CDR1 as SGHTA and CDR2 as FQGTGA. Trimming removed 5 bases at V and 10 bases at J, with 15 bases between. The CDR3 spans 14 residues. In nucleotides, the CDR3 is TGTGCCAGCAGCGTAGGGGACTCACGGTCACCCCTCCACTTT. Its protein product is CASSVGDSRSPLHF.

This chain uses TRBV30 with TRBJ2-4; possible D gene TRBD1, 5 bases. CDR3 length equals 16 residues. Germline CDR1 GTSNPN, CDR2 SVGIG (reference sequence). Deletions cut 5 bases from V and 1 base from J, with 18 bases between. The CDR3 region has the DNA TGTGCCTGGGCCCCACAGGTTACGAGGGCCAAAAACATTCAGTACTTC. Encoded protein: CAWAPQVTRAKNIQYF.